What follows describes a single T cell receptor (beta chain). Sequencing was performed with immunoSEQ multiplex PCR; in TCRdb, only in-frame clones are kept and a portion is missing. The sample holds around 170,000 clones, over 75% seen once. The sample belongs to a study of blood T cell repertoires in COVID-19. Germline lookup yields CDR1 LNHDA and CDR2 SQIVND (reference sequence). The CDR3 is made up of 14 amino acids. V dropped 2 bases and J dropped 4 bases, with 10 bases sitting between them. The V and J genes are TRBV19 and TRBJ2-3; D might be TRBD1 (6 bases). The sequence derives from a woman in her fifties or sixties who had recovered from COVID-19. The sequenced sample was PBMCs or T cells enriched from blood (not recorded which). The CDR3: CASSISRGSDTQYF. The CDR3 DNA reads as TGTGCCAGTAGTATAAGCAGGGGCTCAGATACGCAGTATTTT. The full variable domain, completed using reference TRBV19 and TRBJ2-3, is DGGITQSPKYLFRKEGQNVTLSCEQNLNHDAMYWYRQDPGQGLRLIYYSQIVNDFQKGDIAEGYSVSREKKESFPLTVTSAQKNPTAFYLCASSISRGSDTQYFGPGTRLTVL.